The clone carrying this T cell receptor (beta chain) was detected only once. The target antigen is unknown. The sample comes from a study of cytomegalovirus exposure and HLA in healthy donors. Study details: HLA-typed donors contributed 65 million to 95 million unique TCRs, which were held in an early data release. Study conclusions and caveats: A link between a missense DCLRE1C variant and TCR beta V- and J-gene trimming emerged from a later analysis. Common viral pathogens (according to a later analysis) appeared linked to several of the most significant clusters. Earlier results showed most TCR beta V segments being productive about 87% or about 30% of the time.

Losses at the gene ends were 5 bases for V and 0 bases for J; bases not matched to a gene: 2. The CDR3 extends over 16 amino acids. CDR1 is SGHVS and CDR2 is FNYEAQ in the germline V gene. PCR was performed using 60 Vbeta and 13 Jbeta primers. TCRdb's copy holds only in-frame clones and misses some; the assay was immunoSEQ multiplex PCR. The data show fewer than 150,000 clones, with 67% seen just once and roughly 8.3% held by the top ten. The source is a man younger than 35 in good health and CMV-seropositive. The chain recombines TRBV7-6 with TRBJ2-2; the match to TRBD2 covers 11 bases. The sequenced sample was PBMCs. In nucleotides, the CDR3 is TGTGCCAGCAGCCTGGGACTAGCGGCGAACACCGGGGAGCTGTTTTTT. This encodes CASSLGLAANTGELFF.